Each of the 27 T cell receptor beta chains below was sequenced from the same sample in a study of HIV-infected patients and healthy controls. TCRdb re-called the 5' RACE reads through MiXCR, storing one row per CDR3 protein. The table records 60,000 to 75,000 distinct CDR3 sequences, roughly 16% of them present only once. Sample: CD4+ T cells from blood. Receptor source: a human donor in good health.

This clonotype appeared many times. The CDR3 nucleotides are TGTGCCAGCAGCTTAGGTCCGGGCGGACAGGGGTTCTACGAGCAGTACTTC. Protein sequence: CASSLGPGGQGFYEQYF. The genes are TRBV7-2 and TRBJ2-7; 9 bases are shared with TRBD1. The length of the CDR3 is 17 residues. The junction had 10 bases not matched to a gene; V was cut back by 1 base and J by 3 bases. The germline V gene encodes CDR1 SGHTA and CDR2 FQGNSA. The complete variable domain, with remaining parts taken from reference TRBV7-2 and TRBJ2-7, reads GAGVSQSPSNKVTEKGKDVELRCDPISGHTALYWYRQSLGQGLEFLIYFQGNSAPDKSGLPSDRFSAERTGGSVSTLTIQRTQQEDSAVYLCASSLGPGGQGFYEQYFGPGTRLTVT.

The CDR3, as DNA: TGCAGTGCCTTCCGCGAGAGCTCCTACAATGAGCAGTTCTTC. Its protein is CSAFRESSYNEQFF. The chain uses TRBV20-1 and TRBJ2-1, with D uncertain. Germline V gene data show CDR1 as DFQATT and CDR2 as SNEGSKA (reference sequence). With 6 bases removed from V and 0 bases from J, the gap between germline ends came to 12 bases. This CDR3 spans 14 amino acids.

This clonotype was counted a few times. The CDR3 DNA sequence: TGTGCCAGCAACCCTTCCGGGACTTCGAAAGAGACCCAGTACTTC. Amino acid sequence: CASNPSGTSKETQYF. The V call is TRBV28, the J call TRBJ2-5; a possible D gene is TRBD2 (6 bases). This CDR3 has 15 residues. CDR1 and CDR2 (germline): MDHEN, SYDVKM. The ends were cut back, 7 bases at V and 3 bases at J, with 18 bases in the middle.

Remarks on this clonotype: One end of the junction is discordant with germline, which a read error may explain. The chain joins TRBV7-9 to TRBJ2-7, with D unresolved. The CDR3 spans 14 residues. Germline-derived CDR1 and CDR2 are SEHNR and FQNEAQ (reference sequence). CDR3 protein: CANSLSASTYEQYF. CDR3 DNA: TGTGCCAACAGCTTATCGGCCAGTACCTACGAGCAGTACTTC.

This clonotype has a handful of counts. The CDR3 region is CASSRIDDYGYTF. In nucleotides, the CDR3 is TGCGCCAGCAGCAGGATCGACGACTATGGCTACACCTTC. J is TRBJ1-2 and V is TRBV5-1; D ambiguous. The CDR3 extends over 13 amino acids. In germline, CDR1 is SGHRS, CDR2 YFSETQ. V was pared by 4 bases and J by 3 bases, with 10 bases between. Full variable domain (remainder filled in from reference TRBV5-1 and TRBJ1-2): KAGVTQTPRYLIKTRGQQVTLSCSPISGHRSVSWYQQTPGQGLQFLFEYFSETQRNKGNFPGRFSGRQFSNSRSEMNVSTLELGDSALYLCASSRIDDYGYTFGSGTRLTVV.

This clonotype was counted only a few times. V and J are TRBV20-1 and TRBJ2-1; no definite D call. Per germline, CDR1 DFQATT and CDR2 SNEGSKA (reference sequence). This CDR3 has 14 amino acids. V dropped 4 bases and J dropped 3 bases, with 13 bases sitting between them. This chain's CDR3 is CSAITPPRYNEQFF. The CDR3 coding sequence is TGCAGTGCTATTACACCGCCTCGCTACAATGAGCAGTTCTTC.

A few counts support this clonotype. This rearrangement joins TRBV29-1 to TRBJ2-7; D call uncertain. CDR1 SQVTM and CDR2 ANQGSEA come from the germline V gene. V gave up 6 bases and J gave up 4 bases, with 10 bases separating them. The CDR3 runs 11 residues. The CDR3 coding sequence is TGCAGCGTCTCCTACGGGTACGAGCAGTACTTC. It is translated as CSVSYGYEQYF.

V usage is TRBV12-3 or TRBV12-4 and J usage is TRBJ2-1, with a weak D call TRBD1 (5 bases). V gave up 5 bases and J gave up 5 bases, with 13 bases separating them. This CDR3 contains 14 residues. This CDR3 reads CASSARGADNEQFF. DNA of the CDR3: TGTGCCAGCAGTGCCCGTGGGGCCGACAATGAGCAGTTCTTC.

There are a few counts of this clonotype. The V and J genes are TRBV20-1 and TRBJ1-2; D unclear. Germline lookup yields CDR1 DFQATT and CDR2 SNEGSKA (reference sequence). Trimming removed 1 base from V and 6 bases from J, with 12 bases in between. CDR3 length equals 13 residues. The CDR3 here is CSARGQALHGYTF. The CDR3 region has the DNA TGCAGTGCTAGAGGCCAGGCTTTGCATGGCTACACCTTC.

This clonotype was detected a few times. The CDR3 spells CASSYDWASNYGYTF. The DNA for the CDR3 is TGTGCCAGCAGTTATGATTGGGCCAGTAACTATGGCTACACCTTC. The V and J genes are TRBV6-6 and TRBJ1-2; D is ambiguous. With 3 bases removed from V and 1 base from J, the gap between germline ends came to 12 bases. Germline V lookup: CDR1 MNHNY, CDR2 SVGAGI (reference sequence). This CDR3 contains 15 residues.

This clonotype appeared a few times. The rearrangement uses TRBV30 and TRBJ2-6; 9 nucleotides agree with TRBD1. Trimming took 4 bases from V and 1 from J; bases not matched to a gene: 17. This CDR3 comprises 20 residues. Germline lookup yields CDR1 GTSNPN and CDR2 SVGIG (reference sequence). The CDR3 sequence is CAWNLQTYRGRLSGANVLTF. CDR3 coding DNA: TGTGCCTGGAATCTACAGACCTACAGGGGGCGATTGTCTGGGGCCAACGTCCTGACTTTC.

This clonotype was counted a few times. V and J are TRBV5-4 and TRBJ2-3; weak D call: TRBD2 (5 bases). Germline values: CDR1 SGHNT, CDR2 YYREEE (reference sequence). The CDR3 runs to 14 residues. V was shortened by 2 bases and J by 1 base, with 8 bases between the two germline ends. The CDR3 bases are TGTGCCAGCAGCTTAGGTAGCGGCACAGATACGCAGTATTTT. It encodes CASSLGSGTDTQYF.

This sequence joins TRBV5-1 and TRBJ1-2; no clear D gene. Germline CDR1 and CDR2: SGHRS and YFSETQ. The V end was cut by 2 bases, the J end by 6 bases, with 14 bases between. The CDR3 consists of 14 residues. The CDR3 sequence: CASSLQIAGDGYTF. For the CDR3, the DNA is TGCGCCAGCAGCTTACAAATAGCCGGGGATGGCTACACCTTC.

The chain couples TRBV20-1 to TRBJ1-1; TRBD1 matches at 7 bases. The germline V gene encodes CDR1 DFQATT and CDR2 SNEGSKA (reference sequence). The CDR3 is made up of 14 amino acids. V shed 5 bases and J 4 bases; nucleotides not matched to a gene: 10. In nucleotides, the CDR3 is TGCAGTGCTGGGGGGCAGGGGGAAAGCACTGAAGCTTTCTTT. Its protein is CSAGGQGESTEAFF.

This clonotype was recorded at least ten times. The V gene is TRBV3-1, the J gene TRBJ1-5, with D possibly TRBD1 on 5 matching bases. From germline, CDR1 is LGHDT and CDR2 YNNKEL (reference sequence). The CDR3 is 15 residues long. V lost 2 bases, J lost 9 bases, and 17 bases lay in between. CDR3 DNA sequence: TGTGCCAGCAGCCAAAAACCAGGGACGGGCGCGCCCCAGCATTTT. The encoded protein is CASSQKPGTGAPQHF.

V and J are TRBV18 and TRBJ1-1; no firm D call. Germline V gives CDR1 KGHSH, CDR2 LQKENI. CDR3 size: 13 residues. Trimming pared 3 bases from V and 6 bases from J, leaving 11 bases between. The CDR3 sequence: CASSPVYLSEAFF. The CDR3 region has the DNA TGTGCCAGCTCACCTGTGTATCTTTCTGAAGCTTTCTTT.

The V call is TRBV19, the J call TRBJ1-2; 7 bases fit TRBD1. V shed 7 bases and J 0 bases; nucleotides not matched to a gene: 17. The CDR3 runs 18 residues. Germline CDR1 LNHDA, CDR2 SQIVND (reference sequence). The CDR3 DNA sequence: TGTGCCAGTATGCCGACGACAGGGCCGAGAGGGGCTAACTATGGCTACACCTTC. This codes for CASMPTTGPRGANYGYTF.

This clonotype was found a few times. The DNA of the CDR3 is TGCAGTGCTAGACGACAGGATCCCTCTGGGGCCAACGTCCTGACTTTC. Its protein is CSARRQDPSGANVLTF. This chain links TRBV20-1 with TRBJ2-6; D is possibly TRBD1 (6 bases). Germline-derived CDR1 and CDR2 are DFQATT and SNEGSKA (reference sequence). V was clipped by 2 bases and J by 0 bases, with 11 bases between them. This CDR3 has 16 amino acids.

The table lists this clonotype with a few counts. This chain uses TRBV19 with TRBJ2-1; 11 bases match TRBD1. There are 15 residues in the CDR3. After removal of 5 bases from V and 4 bases from J, the junction contained 4 bases not matched to a gene. Germline assignment: CDR1 LNHDA and CDR2 SQIVND (reference sequence). This chain's CDR3 is CASSPGQGAYNEQFF. The CDR3 coding sequence is TGTGCCAGTAGTCCCGGACAGGGGGCGTACAATGAGCAGTTCTTC.

This clonotype has ten or more counts. The V call is TRBV12-3 or TRBV12-4, the J call TRBJ2-7; either TRBD1 or TRBD2 may supply D (5 bases each). The CDR3 length is 14 residues. V lost 7 bases and J lost 6, with 19 bases in between. CDR3 sequence (DNA): TGTGCCAGCAAGGGGACGGCGGCGTCCGCCGAGCAGTACTTC. It yields the protein CASKGTAASAEQYF.

V and J are TRBV20-1 and TRBJ1-5; no reliable D call. The CDR3 has 15 amino acids. Trimming removed 1 base at V and 1 base at J, with 11 bases between. Germline V CDR1 and CDR2: DFQATT, SNEGSKA (reference sequence). CDR3: CSARGGEGSNQPQHF. Written as DNA, the CDR3 is TGCAGTGCTAGAGGTGGGGAGGGCAGCAATCAGCCCCAGCATTTT.

The rearrangement links TRBV24-1 to TRBJ2-3, with TRBD2 matching 13 bases. The germline gives CDR1 KGHDR, CDR2 SFDVKD. V dropped 3 bases and J dropped 6; count of bases not matched to a gene: 5. The CDR3 has 16 residues. CDR3 residues: CATSDELAGGPDTQYF. As DNA, the CDR3 is TGTGCCACCAGTGATGAACTAGCGGGAGGGCCCGATACGCAGTATTTT.

This clonotype was seen a handful of times. The gene calls are TRBV15 and TRBJ2-7, with a possible D match to TRBD1 (5 bases). The CDR3 has 17 residues. Germline values: CDR1 LNHNV, CDR2 YYDKDF (reference sequence). V lost 1 base and J lost 0, with 16 bases in between. CDR3 in amino acids: CATSRGLASGNSYEQYF. CDR3 nucleotides: TGTGCCACCAGCAGAGGGCTTGCGTCAGGGAACTCCTACGAGCAGTACTTC.

V is TRBV5-1 and J is TRBJ1-4; 8 bases are a match to TRBD1. V lost 4 bases to trimming and J lost 0 bases; unmatched junction nucleotides: 5. Germline lookup yields CDR1 SGHRS and CDR2 YFSETQ. The CDR3 extends over 16 amino acids. The CDR3 DNA reads as TGCGCCAGCAGCGATCTACAGGGGGCAACTAATGAAAAACTGTTTTTT. Its protein is CASSDLQGATNEKLFF.

This clonotype was recorded many times. This chain joins TRBV9 and TRBJ2-7; D could derive from TRBD1 or TRBD2 (5 bases each). The CDR3 contains 16 residues. V was trimmed by 0 bases and J by 0 bases, leaving 13 bases between them. Germline assignment: CDR1 SGDLS and CDR2 YYNGEE. CDR3 sequence: CASSVARGTSSYEQYF. The DNA for the CDR3 is TGTGCCAGCAGCGTAGCACGTGGGACCAGCTCCTACGAGCAGTACTTC.

This clonotype was picked up a small number of times. The rearrangement links TRBV28 to TRBJ1-5, with D possibly matching TRBD1 (5 bases). CDR3 length: 15 residues. Trimming cost V 6 bases and J 7 bases, with 19 bases left between them. Germline V lookup: CDR1 MDHEN, CDR2 SYDVKM. CDR3 protein: CASRRRDAGGQPQHF. In DNA, the CDR3 is TGTGCCAGCAGAAGGAGGGACGCCGGGGGACAGCCCCAGCATTTT.

This sequence joins TRBV2 and TRBJ1-1; 11 bases are shared with TRBD1. The CDR3 length is 14 residues. Per the germline V gene, CDR1 is SNHLY and CDR2 is FYNNEI. V was pared by 4 bases and J by 6 bases, with 4 bases of the junction left unmatched. The CDR3 is CASSGTGGFAEAFF. DNA of the CDR3: TGTGCCAGCAGTGGGACAGGGGGCTTCGCTGAAGCTTTCTTT.